A selection of T cell receptor beta chains follows, all from one sample in a study of PD-L1 blockade in urothelial cancer. The protocol was immunoSEQ multiplex PCR, while the TCRdb copy is restricted to in-frame clones and leaves out a portion. Among some 41,000 clones, around 88% were seen once, and the ten largest hold around 4.2%. The sample consisted of PBMCs, taken around atezolizumab (anti-PD-L1) treatment. The receptors stem from an elderly man with urothelial cancer. Each CDR3 is given with its conserved first and last residue. D genes are given only for firm matches. Clone size is not always given. Where it is, it says once, few, many or a class for expanded clones.

clone size: .
V gene: TRBV2
D gene: .
J gene: TRBJ1-1
CDR3 protein: CATFGGGSTEAFF
CDR3 DNA: TGTGCCACCTTTGGCGGGGGTTCGACCGAAGCTTTCTTT

clone size: few
V gene: TRBV29-1
D gene: .
J gene: TRBJ2-5
CDR3 protein: CSVTGKQETQYF
CDR3 DNA: TGCAGCGTTACAGGGAAGCAAGAGACCCAGTACTTC

clone size: .
V gene: TRBV28
D gene: TRBD1
J gene: TRBJ2-3
CDR3 protein: CASTSQGLSTDTQYF
CDR3 DNA: TGTGCCAGCACTTCACAGGGGCTGAGCACAGATACGCAGTATTTT

clone size: .
V gene: TRBV2
D gene: .
J gene: TRBJ2-7
CDR3 protein: CASSENWAGDEQYF
CDR3 DNA: TGTGCCAGCAGTGAAAACTGGGCAGGGGACGAGCAGTACTTC

clone size: .
V gene: TRBV10-3
D gene: .
J gene: TRBJ2-2
CDR3 protein: CAISEEGVINAGELFF
CDR3 DNA: TGTGCCATCAGTGAGGAGGGGGTGATTAACGCCGGGGAGCTGTTTTTT

clone size: .
V gene: TRBV11-3
D gene: .
J gene: TRBJ1-1
CDR3 protein: CASSPGGAPTEAFF
CDR3 DNA: TGTGCCAGCAGCCCCGGCGGGGCCCCGACTGAAGCTTTCTTT

clone size: .
V gene: TRBV16
D gene: .
J gene: TRBJ2-3
CDR3 protein: CASSQRRGRTDTQYF
CDR3 DNA: TGTGCCAGCAGCCAGCGGAGAGGCCGCACAGATACGCAGTATTTT

clone size: .
V gene: TRBV28
D gene: TRBD1
J gene: TRBJ1-4
CDR3 protein: CASSSQGAYEKLFF
CDR3 DNA: TGTGCCAGCAGTTCACAGGGGGCGTATGAAAAACTGTTTTTT

clone size: once
V gene: TRBV2
D gene: TRBD2
J gene: TRBJ2-1
CDR3 protein: CASSALAGDNEQFF
CDR3 DNA: TGTGCCAGCAGTGCACTAGCGGGAGACAATGAGCAGTTCTTC

clone size: .
V gene: TRBV7-8
D gene: TRBD1
J gene: TRBJ1-5
CDR3 protein: CASSPRTGGSQPQHF
CDR3 DNA: TGTGCCAGCAGCCCTCGGACAGGGGGTAGTCAGCCCCAGCATTTT

clone size: .
V gene: TRBV5-4
D gene: .
J gene: TRBJ2-7
CDR3 protein: CASSLDLGARYEQYF
CDR3 DNA: TGTGCCAGCAGCTTGGATCTGGGGGCGAGGTACGAGCAGTACTTC

clone size: once
V gene: TRBV18
D gene: TRBD1
J gene: TRBJ2-7
CDR3 protein: CASSPTGTEYYEQYF
CDR3 DNA: TGTGCCAGCTCACCTACCGGGACAGAGTACTACGAGCAGTACTTC